The subject of this entry is one TCR beta chain. Its antigen is not identified. These data are taken from a study of shared clonotypes between healthy human individuals. Study results and caveats: On the whole, naive subsets had larger estimated richness than memory subsets had. Blood alone was sampled, and tissue repertoires likely differ.

Clones were sequenced by immunoSEQ multiplex PCR, and TCRdb holds only the in-frame ones, with some missing. The sample lists 2,500,000 or so clones; approximately 94% were seen once. Germline CDR1 and CDR2: LNHDA and SQIVND (reference sequence). The CDR3 length is 13 residues. Trimming pared 3 bases from V and 3 bases from J, leaving 9 bases between. The sample consisted of naive CD4+ T cells from PBMCs. As for subset: CD45RA+ positively selected. The chain carries TRBV19 and TRBJ2-7; D remains ambiguous. This TCR was sampled from a man between 18 and 35 years old in good health. Some clones in this sample may be carry-over from other donors' samples. This CDR3 reads CASSIGSNYEQYF. In DNA, the CDR3 is TGTGCCAGTAGTATCGGCAGCAACTACGAGCAGTACTTC. Supplemented by reference TRBV19 and TRBJ2-7, the full variable domain reads DGGITQSPKYLFRKEGQNVTLSCEQNLNHDAMYWYRQDPGQGLRLIYYSQIVNDFQKGDIAEGYSVSREKKESFPLTVTSAQKNPTAFYLCASSIGSNYEQYFGPGTRLTVT.